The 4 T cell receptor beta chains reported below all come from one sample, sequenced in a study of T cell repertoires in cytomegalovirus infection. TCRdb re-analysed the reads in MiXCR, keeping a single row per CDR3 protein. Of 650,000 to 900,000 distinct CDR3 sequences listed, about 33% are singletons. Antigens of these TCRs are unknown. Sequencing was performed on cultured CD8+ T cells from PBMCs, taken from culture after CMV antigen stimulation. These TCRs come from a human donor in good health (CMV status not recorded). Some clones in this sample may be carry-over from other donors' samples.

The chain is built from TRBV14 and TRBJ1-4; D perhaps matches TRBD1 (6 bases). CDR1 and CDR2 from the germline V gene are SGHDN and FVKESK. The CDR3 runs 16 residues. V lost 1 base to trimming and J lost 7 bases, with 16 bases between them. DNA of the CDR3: TGTGCCAGCAGCCAAGGCCCGGGACACCGCGGTGAAAAACTGTTTTTT. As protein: CASSQGPGHRGEKLFF.

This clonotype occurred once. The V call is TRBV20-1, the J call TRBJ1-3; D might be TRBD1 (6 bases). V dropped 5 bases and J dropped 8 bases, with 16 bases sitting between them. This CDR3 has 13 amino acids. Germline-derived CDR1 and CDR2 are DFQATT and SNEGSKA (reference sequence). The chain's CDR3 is CSAHAEGVHTIYF. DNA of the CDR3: TGCAGTGCTCACGCTGAGGGGGTACACACCATATATTTT.

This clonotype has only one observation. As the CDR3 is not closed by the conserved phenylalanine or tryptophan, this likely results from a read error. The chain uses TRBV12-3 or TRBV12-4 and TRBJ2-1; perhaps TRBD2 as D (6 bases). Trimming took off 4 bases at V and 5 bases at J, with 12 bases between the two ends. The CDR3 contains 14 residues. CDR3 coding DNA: TGTGCCAGCAGTTCTCCGGGACTGAACAATGAGCAGTTCATC. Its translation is CASSSPGLNNEQFI.

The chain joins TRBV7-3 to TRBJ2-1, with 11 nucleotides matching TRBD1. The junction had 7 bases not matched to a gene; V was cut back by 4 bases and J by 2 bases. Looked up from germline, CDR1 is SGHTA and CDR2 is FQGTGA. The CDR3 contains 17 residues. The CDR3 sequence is CASSSPRDRGTYNEQFF. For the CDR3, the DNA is TGTGCCAGCAGCTCCCCTCGGGACAGGGGGACCTACAATGAGCAGTTCTTC.